The present TCR beta chain was sequenced within a study of spatial heterogeneity in lung cancer. For the study at large: At a median of roughly two years after resection, follow-up PBMC samples were sequenced when available. The count of detected beta-chain sequences consistently exceeded that of alpha-chain sequences.

Every TCR cDNA molecule carried a tag that served as a unique molecular identifier. TCRdb passed the 5' RACE reads through MiXCR, listing each CDR3 protein once. The table lists 110,000 or so distinct CDR3 sequences, under 14% of them singletons. The time point is: blood at routine non-recurrence follow-up after resection. With 4 bases removed from V and 5 bases from J, the gap between germline ends came to 12 bases. This CDR3 region has 14 residues. The V gene's germline CDR1 is MRHNA and CDR2 SNTAGT. This clonotype was counted ten times or more. This clonotype was sampled from a female donor with early-stage non-small cell lung cancer. The source material was PBMCs, sampled at follow-up. The rearrangement links TRBV6-4 to TRBJ2-1, with a tentative D call TRBD2 (6 bases). The CDR3 DNA reads as TGTGCCAGCAGTGCAGGACTAACTAACAATGAGCAGTTCTTC. It specifies CASSAGLTNNEQFF.